The next 7 T cell receptor beta chains were all read from a single sample in a study of blood T cell repertoires in COVID-19. Generated by immunoSEQ multiplex PCR, the TCRdb table keeps only in-frame clones and is missing some. The sample has 200,000 to 250,000 clones, about nine tenths seen once; the top ten hold around 6%. Material: peripheral blood. The receptor source for this set is a man between 60 and 75 years old who had recovered from COVID-19.

The rearrangement links TRBV19 to TRBJ1-5, with D possibly being TRBD1 (5 bases). The CDR3 sequence is 14 residues long. Germline CDR1 LNHDA, CDR2 SQIVND (reference sequence). V lost 5 bases, J lost 1 base, and 9 bases lay in between. The DNA for the CDR3 is TGTGCCAGTAGTGGGCGGGACAGCAATCAGCCCCAGCATTTT. Amino acid sequence: CASSGRDSNQPQHF.

The chain joins TRBV19 to TRBJ1-2, with D perhaps TRBD1 (6 bases). The CDR3 is 12 amino acids. Germline V gene lookup returns CDR1 LNHDA and CDR2 SQIVND (reference sequence). The V end lost 7 bases, the J end lost 4 bases, and 10 bases lay between the germline ends. DNA for the CDR3: TGTGCCAGTACCGACAGGTTCTATGGCTACACCTTC. This gives the protein CASTDRFYGYTF. Supplemented by reference TRBV19 and TRBJ1-2, the full variable domain reads DGGITQSPKYLFRKEGQNVTLSCEQNLNHDAMYWYRQDPGQGLRLIYYSQIVNDFQKGDIAEGYSVSREKKESFPLTVTSAQKNPTAFYLCASTDRFYGYTFGSGTRLTVV.

The V gene is TRBV27, the J gene TRBJ1-1; 8 nucleotides line up with TRBD1. CDR1 and CDR2 (germline): MNHEY, SMNVEV (reference sequence). The V and J ends lost 4 bases and 3 bases, in that order; junction bases with no gene match: 7. CDR3 length: 15 residues. The CDR3 here is CASSSRTGTYTEAFF. CDR3 nucleotide sequence: TGTGCCAGCAGTTCCCGGACAGGGACTTACACTGAAGCTTTCTTT.

The rearrangement links TRBV4-2 to TRBJ1-1; possibly TRBD1 for D (6 bases). V lost 8 bases to trimming and J lost 0 bases, with 13 bases between them. Germline loops: CDR1 LGHNA, CDR2 YNFKEQ. This CDR3 has 14 amino acids. Written as DNA, the CDR3 is TGTGCCAGCTCCAACAGGGCGATGAACACTGAAGCTTTCTTT. Translation gives CASSNRAMNTEAFF.

The J gene is TRBJ2-7, the V gene TRBV24-1, with 7 nucleotides matching TRBD1. V lost 9 bases, J lost 4 bases, and 20 bases stayed unmatched. Germline CDR1 reads KGHDR; CDR2 reads SFDVKD. The CDR3 is 17 amino acids. CDR3: CATAPRTGSSGLYEQYF. The CDR3 DNA sequence: TGTGCCACCGCGCCCCGGACAGGTTCGTCTGGATTGTACGAGCAGTACTTC.

The chain couples TRBV3-1 (or the pseudogene TRBV3-2) to TRBJ1-2; tentative D call: TRBD1 (6 bases). The CDR3 loop spans 13 amino acids. Germline V gives CDR1 LGHDT, CDR2 YNNKEL (reference sequence). Trimming shortened V by 8 bases and J by 8 bases, and 18 bases separated the two germline ends. The CDR3 nucleotides read TGTGCCAGCCGGGGGGCTGGGACTAGAGGCTACACCTTC. Encoded protein: CASRGAGTRGYTF.

J is TRBJ2-5 and V is TRBV29-1, with unresolved D. Germline-derived CDR1 and CDR2 are SQVTM and ANQGSEA. This CDR3 has 13 residues. This CDR3 is CSIATFNQETQYF. The CDR3 DNA reads as TGCAGTATTGCGACTTTTAACCAAGAGACCCAGTACTTC.